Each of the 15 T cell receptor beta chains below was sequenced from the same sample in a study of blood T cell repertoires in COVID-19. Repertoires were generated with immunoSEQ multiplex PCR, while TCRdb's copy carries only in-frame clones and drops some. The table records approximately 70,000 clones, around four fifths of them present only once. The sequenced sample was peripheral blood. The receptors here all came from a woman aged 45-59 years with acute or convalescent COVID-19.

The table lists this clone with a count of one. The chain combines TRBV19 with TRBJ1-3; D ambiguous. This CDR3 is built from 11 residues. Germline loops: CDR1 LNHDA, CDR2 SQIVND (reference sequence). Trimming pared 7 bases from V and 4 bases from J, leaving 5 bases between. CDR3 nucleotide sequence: TGTGCCAGTAAGGAGGGAAACACCATATATTTT. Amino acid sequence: CASKEGNTIYF. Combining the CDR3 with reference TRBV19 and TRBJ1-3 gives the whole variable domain DGGITQSPKYLFRKEGQNVTLSCEQNLNHDAMYWYRQDPGQGLRLIYYSQIVNDFQKGDIAEGYSVSREKKESFPLTVTSAQKNPTAFYLCASKEGNTIYFGEGSWLTVV.

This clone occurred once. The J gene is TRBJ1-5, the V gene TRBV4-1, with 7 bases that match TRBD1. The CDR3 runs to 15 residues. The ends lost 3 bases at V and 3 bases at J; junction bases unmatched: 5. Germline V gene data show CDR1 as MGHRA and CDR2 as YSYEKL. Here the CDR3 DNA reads TGCGCCAGCAGCCAGGTGACAGGGACCAATCAGCCCCAGCATTTT. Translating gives CASSQVTGTNQPQHF.

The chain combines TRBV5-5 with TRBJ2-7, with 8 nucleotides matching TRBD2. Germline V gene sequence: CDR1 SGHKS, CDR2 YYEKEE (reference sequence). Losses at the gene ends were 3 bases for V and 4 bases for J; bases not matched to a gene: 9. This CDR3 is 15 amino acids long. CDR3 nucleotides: TGTGCCAGCAGCTGGACTAGCCGGGGGCCTTACGAGCAGTACTTC. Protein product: CASSWTSRGPYEQYF.

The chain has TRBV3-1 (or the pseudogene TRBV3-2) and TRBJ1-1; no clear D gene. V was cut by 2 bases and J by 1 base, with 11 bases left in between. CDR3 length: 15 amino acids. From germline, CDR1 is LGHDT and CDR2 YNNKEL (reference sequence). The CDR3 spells CASSQSGGWNTEAFF. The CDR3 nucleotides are TGTGCCAGCAGCCAAAGTGGCGGGTGGAACACTGAAGCTTTCTTT.

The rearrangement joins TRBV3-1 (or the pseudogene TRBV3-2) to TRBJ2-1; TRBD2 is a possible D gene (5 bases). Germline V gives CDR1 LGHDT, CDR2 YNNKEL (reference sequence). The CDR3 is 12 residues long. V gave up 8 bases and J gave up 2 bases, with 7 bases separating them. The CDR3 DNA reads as TGTGCCAGCGGAGGAGCCTACAATGAGCAGTTCTTC. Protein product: CASGGAYNEQFF.

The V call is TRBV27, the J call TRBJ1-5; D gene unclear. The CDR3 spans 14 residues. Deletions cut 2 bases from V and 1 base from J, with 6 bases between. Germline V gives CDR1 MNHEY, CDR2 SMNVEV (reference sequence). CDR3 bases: TGTGCCAGCAGTTTACAATCAAGCAATCAGCCCCAGCATTTT. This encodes CASSLQSSNQPQHF.

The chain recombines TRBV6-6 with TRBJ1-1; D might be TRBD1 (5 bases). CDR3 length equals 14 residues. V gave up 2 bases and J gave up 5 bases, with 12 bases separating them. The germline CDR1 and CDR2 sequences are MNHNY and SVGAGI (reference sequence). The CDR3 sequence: CASSYMEDRTEAFF. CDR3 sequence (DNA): TGTGCCAGCAGTTACATGGAAGACAGAACTGAAGCTTTCTTT.

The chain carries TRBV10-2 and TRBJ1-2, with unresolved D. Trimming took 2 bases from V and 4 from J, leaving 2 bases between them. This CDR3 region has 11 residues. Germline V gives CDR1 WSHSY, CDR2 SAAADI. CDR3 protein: CASSELYGYTF. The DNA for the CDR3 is TGCGCCAGCAGTGAGCTCTATGGCTACACCTTC.

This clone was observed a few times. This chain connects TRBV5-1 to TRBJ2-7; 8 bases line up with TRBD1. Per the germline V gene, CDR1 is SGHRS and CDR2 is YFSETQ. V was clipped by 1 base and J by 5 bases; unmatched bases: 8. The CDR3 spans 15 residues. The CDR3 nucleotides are TGCGCCAGCAGCTTGTGGCAGGGGGCTGGAAACGAGCAGTACTTC. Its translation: CASSLWQGAGNEQYF.

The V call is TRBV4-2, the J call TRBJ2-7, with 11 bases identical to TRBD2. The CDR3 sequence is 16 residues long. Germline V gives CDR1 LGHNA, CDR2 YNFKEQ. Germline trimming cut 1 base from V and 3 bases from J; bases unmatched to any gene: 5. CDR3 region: CASSQGSGGVSYEQYF. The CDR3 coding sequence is TGTGCCAGCAGCCAAGGTAGCGGGGGGGTAAGCTACGAGCAGTACTTC.

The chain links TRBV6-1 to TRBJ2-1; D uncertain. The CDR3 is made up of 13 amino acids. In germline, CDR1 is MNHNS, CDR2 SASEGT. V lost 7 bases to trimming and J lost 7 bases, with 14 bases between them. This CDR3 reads CASTKAGQNEQFF. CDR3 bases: TGTGCCAGCACTAAAGCTGGGCAGAATGAGCAGTTCTTC.

The CDR3: CASRGVSGTGVLSTDTQYF. CDR3 in DNA: TGTGCCAGCAGAGGCGTGTCCGGGACAGGGGTTCTTAGCACAGATACGCAGTATTTT. The gene calls are TRBV5-4 and TRBJ2-3, with 10 bases that match TRBD1. Per the germline V gene, CDR1 is SGHNT and CDR2 is YYREEE (reference sequence). This CDR3 is 19 amino acids long. The V gene end was trimmed by 5 bases and the J gene end by 0 bases; junction bases not matched to a gene: 15.

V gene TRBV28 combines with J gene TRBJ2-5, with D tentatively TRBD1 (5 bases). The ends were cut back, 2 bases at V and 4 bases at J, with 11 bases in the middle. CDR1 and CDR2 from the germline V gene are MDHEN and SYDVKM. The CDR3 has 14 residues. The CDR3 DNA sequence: TGTGCCAGCAGTTTACAGGGCGTGGCAGAGACCCAGTACTTC. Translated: CASSLQGVAETQYF.

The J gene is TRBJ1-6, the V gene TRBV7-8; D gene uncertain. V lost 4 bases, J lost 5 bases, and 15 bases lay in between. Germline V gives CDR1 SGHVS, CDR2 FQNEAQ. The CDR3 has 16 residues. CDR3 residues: CASSSRPPGDNSPLHF. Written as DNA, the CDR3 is TGTGCCAGCAGCTCCCGGCCCCCCGGGGATAATTCACCCCTCCACTTT.

CDR3 loop: CASRFGTGVYEQYF. In nucleotides, the CDR3 is TGTGCCAGCAGGTTCGGGACAGGGGTCTACGAGCAGTACTTC. This chain joins TRBV6-5 and TRBJ2-7, with 10 bases lining up with TRBD1. V trimming: 6 bases; J trimming: 3 bases; junction bases outside the gene matches: 5. Germline V gives CDR1 MNHEY, CDR2 SVGAGI. The CDR3 runs 14 residues.